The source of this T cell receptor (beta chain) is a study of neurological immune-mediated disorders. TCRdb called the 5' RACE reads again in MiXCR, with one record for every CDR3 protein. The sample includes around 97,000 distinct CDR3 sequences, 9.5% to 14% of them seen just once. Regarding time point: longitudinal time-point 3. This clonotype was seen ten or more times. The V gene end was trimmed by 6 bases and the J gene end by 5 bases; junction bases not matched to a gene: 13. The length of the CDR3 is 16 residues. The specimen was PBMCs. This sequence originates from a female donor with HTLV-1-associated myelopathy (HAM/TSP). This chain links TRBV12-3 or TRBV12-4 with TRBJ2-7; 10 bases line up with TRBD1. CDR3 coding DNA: TGTGCCAGCAGCTTCACCGGGACAGGGGATCTCCACGAGCAGTACTTC. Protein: CASSFTGTGDLHEQYF.